The rows below give T cell receptor beta chains drawn from one sample of a study of T-cell reconstitution after alpha-beta-depleted transplantation in children. MiXCR, run by TCRdb on the PCR reads, gives a single entry per CDR3 protein. Of around 490,000 distinct CDR3 sequences listed, roughly 11% were seen once; the top ten hold 14%. The sequencing here drew on PBMCs, mostly from graft donor cells, taken 180 days after TCRalphabeta/CD19-depleted stem cell transplant. These receptors all stem from a female patient aged 2-10 years who had a stem cell transplant for aplastic anemia, so the T cells may come from the graft donor. CDR3s include the opening cysteine and the closing phenylalanine or tryptophan. D genes are given only for firm matches. A row's size may be missing; if present it is once, few, many or a size class.

J | D | size | V | CDR3 | DNA
TRBJ1-2 | NA | NA | TRBV27 | CASSLSGQGHVYGYTF | TGTGCCAGCAGTTTATCCGGGCAGGGGCATGTCTATGGCTACACCTTC
TRBJ1-1 | TRBD1 | few | TRBV5-6 | CASSPERQGITEAFF | TGTGCCAGCAGCCCGGAACGACAGGGTATCACTGAAGCTTTCTTT
TRBJ2-3 | TRBD2 | many | TRBV10-3 | CAISGGRAADTQYF | TGTGCCATCAGTGGTGGGAGGGCCGCAGATACGCAGTATTTT
TRBJ2-1 | NA | NA | TRBV24-1 | CATSDPEFGNEQFF | TGTGCCACCAGTGATCCGGAGTTCGGCAATGAGCAGTTCTTC
TRBJ1-3 | TRBD1 | NA | TRBV29-1 | CSVTGQGSGNTIYF | TGCAGCGTGACGGGACAGGGCTCTGGAAACACCATATATTTT
TRBJ2-7 | NA | many | TRBV10-3 | CAISDRVGSYEQYF | TGTGCCATCAGTGACCGGGTAGGCTCCTACGAGCAGTACTTC
TRBJ1-3 | NA | few | TRBV7-8 | CASSLGHSAGNTIYF | TGTGCCAGCAGCTTAGGTCACTCGGCTGGAAACACCATATATTTT
TRBJ1-1 | NA | NA | TRBV29-1 | CSVDGQISTEAFF | TGCAGCGTTGACGGTCAGATAAGCACTGAAGCTTTCTTT
TRBJ2-2 | NA | few | TRBV11-2 | CASSSPFRSSTGELFF | TGTGCCAGCAGCTCCCCCTTTCGATCTAGCACCGGGGAGCTGTTTTTT
TRBJ2-3 | TRBD2 | NA | TRBV7-3 | CASSGSSGGSADTQYF | TGTGCCAGCAGCGGCTCTAGCGGGGGATCGGCGGATACGCAGTATTTT
TRBJ2-1 | NA | few | TRBV20-1 | CSGYGSYNEQFF | TGCAGTGGCTATGGCTCCTACAATGAGCAGTTCTTC
TRBJ1-5 | NA | few | TRBV28 | CASRRTGTVNQPQHF | TGTGCCAGCAGGAGAACCGGGACCGTCAATCAGCCCCAGCATTTT
TRBJ2-1 | NA | few | TRBV24-1 | CATSSLAYSYNEQFF | TGTGCCACCAGTTCTCTAGCGTACTCCTACAATGAGCAGTTCTTC
TRBJ2-3 | TRBD2 | NA | TRBV28 | CASSLMGLAGSTDTQYF | TGTGCCAGCAGTTTGATGGGACTAGCGGGAAGCACAGATACGCAGTATTTT
TRBJ2-5 | NA | many | TRBV5-1 | CASSLEAGFQETQYF | TGCGCCAGCAGCTTGGAGGCCGGATTTCAAGAGACCCAGTACTTC
TRBJ2-3 | TRBD2 | NA | TRBV28 | CASSLSSGVGTQYF | TGTGCCAGCAGTTTATCCAGCGGGGTGGGTACGCAGTATTTT
TRBJ2-5 | TRBD2 | many | TRBV20-1 | CSARSSGSEETQYF | TGCAGTGCTAGATCCAGCGGGAGTGAAGAGACCCAGTACTTC
TRBJ2-1 | NA | many | TRBV28 | CASSQGGRLLNEQFF | TGTGCCAGCAGCCAAGGTGGCAGGTTACTCAATGAGCAGTTCTTC